Below are 13 T cell receptor beta chains sequenced from a single sample in a study of blood T cell repertoires in COVID-19 (TCRdb year 2020). Library method: the immunoSEQ multiplex PCR assay. In its TCRdb copy, this immuneACCESS table keeps in-frame sequences only and misses some clones. Where compared with another copy, unresolved V genes explain less than half of these, and the others have no known cause. This sample lists roughly 34,000 clones; roughly 80% were detected once. The ten largest clones add up to about 14% of the sample. The sample taken for sequencing was peripheral blood. These receptors all stem from an elderly man with active or convalescent COVID-19.

The gene calls are TRBV19 and TRBJ1-2, with a weak D call TRBD1 (5 bases). In germline, CDR1 is LNHDA, CDR2 SQIVND (reference sequence). V gave up 7 bases and J gave up 6 bases, with 15 bases separating them. The CDR3 is made up of 13 amino acids. CDR3 sequence (DNA): TGTGCCAGTACCGACCCTCAGGGTAATGGCTACACCTTC. It codes for CASTDPQGNGYTF.

The gene calls are TRBV10-3 and TRBJ1-4, with a possible D match to TRBD1 (6 bases). Germline V gene lookup returns CDR1 ENHRY and CDR2 SYGVKD. This CDR3 has 14 residues. The V end lost 4 bases, the J end lost 6 bases, and 12 bases lay between the germline ends. This chain's CDR3 is CAISGGGSDEKLFF. The CDR3 DNA is TGTGCCATCAGTGGAGGGGGAAGTGATGAAAAACTGTTTTTT.

This clone was seen a handful of times. The chain uses TRBV3-1 (or the pseudogene TRBV3-2) and TRBJ2-3; the match to TRBD2 covers 14 bases. CDR1 is LGHDT, CDR2 YNNKEL, per germline (reference sequence). CDR3 length equals 17 residues. With 1 base clipped from V and 1 base from J, the junction kept 1 base outside the gene matches. DNA of the CDR3: TGTGCCAGCAGCCAAGGACTAGCGGGAGGGCGCACAGATACGCAGTATTTT. Its protein product is CASSQGLAGGRTDTQYF.

V usage is TRBV5-8 and J usage is TRBJ1-4, with 7 bases lining up with TRBD1. The CDR3 runs 15 residues. Germline V gene sequence: CDR1 SGHTS, CDR2 YDEGEE. With 4 bases clipped from V and 1 base from J, the junction kept 4 bases outside the gene matches. In DNA form, the CDR3 reads TGTGCCAGCAGCGGGAGACAGGGAACTAATGAAAAACTGTTTTTT. Its translation is CASSGRQGTNEKLFF. The complete variable domain, with remaining parts taken from reference TRBV5-8 and TRBJ1-4, reads EAGVTQSPTHLIKTRGQQATLRCSPISGHTSVYWYQQALGLGLQFLLWYDEGEERNRGNFPPRFSGRQFPNYSSELNVNALELEDSALYLCASSGRQGTNEKLFFGSGTQLSVL.

The DNA for the CDR3 is TGTGCCAGCTCACCAGACTCAGGGGGCCGAGGCTACACCTTC. Its translation: CASSPDSGGRGYTF. V and J are TRBV18 and TRBJ1-2, with 8 bases lining up with TRBD1. CDR1 is KGHSH, CDR2 LQKENI, per germline. V shed 2 bases, J shed 8 bases, and the junction held 7 bases outside the gene matches. This CDR3 spans 14 amino acids.

This chain connects TRBV9 to TRBJ2-3, with TRBD1 matching over 9 bases. This CDR3 has 15 amino acids. J was trimmed by 3 bases and V by 3 bases; bases with no gene match: 5. Germline V gene lookup returns CDR1 SGDLS and CDR2 YYNGEE. CDR3 amino acids: CASSEGQGWTDTQYF. CDR3 DNA sequence: TGTGCCAGCAGCGAGGGACAGGGTTGGACAGATACGCAGTATTTT.

The chain links TRBV11-2 to TRBJ2-1; TRBD2 agrees at 8 bases. The CDR3 is made up of 15 amino acids. The germline V gene encodes CDR1 SGHAT and CDR2 FQNNGV. V lost 0 bases to trimming and J lost 7 bases; unmatched junction nucleotides: 5. Written as DNA, the CDR3 is TGTGCCAGCAGCTTAGACGGGACTAGTCATAATGAGCAGTTCTTC. Its translation is CASSLDGTSHNEQFF.

The rearrangement links TRBV21-1 to TRBJ2-7; the table's D gene call, TRBD2, was not cross checked with the DNA. TRBV21-1 is assigned pseudogene status. This CDR3 has 15 residues. CDR3 bases: TGTGCCAGCAGCAAAGAACCGGGATCTACCCACGAGCAGTACTTC. Protein product: CASSKEPGSTHEQYF.

The chain combines TRBV7-9 with TRBJ1-2, with D perhaps TRBD1 (6 bases). CDR1 is SEHNR, CDR2 FQNEAQ, per germline (reference sequence). The CDR3 totals 14 residues. V shed 5 bases and J shed 7 bases, with 17 bases lying between them. The CDR3 loop is CASSAYSIGGGYTF. DNA for the CDR3: TGTGCCAGCAGCGCCTACTCAATAGGGGGTGGCTACACCTTC.

The V and J genes are TRBV2 and TRBJ2-3; D unclear. The CDR3 totals 12 residues. Germline CDR1 reads SNHLY; CDR2 reads FYNNEI. For the CDR3, the DNA is TGTGCTTCAGGCTGGGTTTCAGATACGCAGTATTTT. Translating it yields CASGWVSDTQYF.

Here the CDR3 reads CASSQEPGVWETQYF. CDR3 coding DNA: TGCGCCAGCAGCCAAGAACCGGGGGTGTGGGAGACCCAGTACTTC. The chain employs TRBV4-3 and TRBJ2-5; a weak D match, TRBD2 (6 bases). Trimming left V 0 bases short and J 5 bases short, with 13 bases between. Germline-derived CDR1 and CDR2 are LGHNA and YSLEER. CDR3 length: 15 residues.

The rearrangement joins TRBV14 to TRBJ2-7; no clear D gene. The V gene's germline CDR1 is SGHDN and CDR2 FVKESK. V lost 3 bases and J 4 bases, leaving 7 bases between the germline ends. The CDR3 has 12 amino acids. The CDR3 nucleotides are TGTGCCAGCAGCCAGTCGGTTTACGAGCAGTACTTC. The encoded protein is CASSQSVYEQYF.

This clone was detected only once. The chain is built from TRBV6-1 and TRBJ2-7, with D unresolved. Germline assignment: CDR1 MNHNS and CDR2 SASEGT. V lost 3 bases and J lost 2, with 11 bases in between. The CDR3 has 14 residues. The CDR3 spells CASSDLPLTYEQYF. The CDR3 DNA is TGTGCCAGCAGTGATCTACCCCTCACCTACGAGCAGTACTTC.